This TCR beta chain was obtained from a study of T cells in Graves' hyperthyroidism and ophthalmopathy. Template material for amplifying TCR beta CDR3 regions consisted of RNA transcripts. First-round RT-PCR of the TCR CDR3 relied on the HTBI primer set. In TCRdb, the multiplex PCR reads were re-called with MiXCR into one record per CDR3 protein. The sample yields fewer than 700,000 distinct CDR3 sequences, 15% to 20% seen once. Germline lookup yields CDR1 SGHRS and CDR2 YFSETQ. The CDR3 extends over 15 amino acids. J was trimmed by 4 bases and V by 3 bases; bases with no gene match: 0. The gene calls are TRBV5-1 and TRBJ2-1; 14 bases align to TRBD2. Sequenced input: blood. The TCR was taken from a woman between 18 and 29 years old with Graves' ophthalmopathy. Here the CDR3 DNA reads TGCGCCAGCAGCTGGACTAGCGGGAGGTACAATGAGCAGTTCTTC. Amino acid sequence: CASSWTSGRYNEQFF.